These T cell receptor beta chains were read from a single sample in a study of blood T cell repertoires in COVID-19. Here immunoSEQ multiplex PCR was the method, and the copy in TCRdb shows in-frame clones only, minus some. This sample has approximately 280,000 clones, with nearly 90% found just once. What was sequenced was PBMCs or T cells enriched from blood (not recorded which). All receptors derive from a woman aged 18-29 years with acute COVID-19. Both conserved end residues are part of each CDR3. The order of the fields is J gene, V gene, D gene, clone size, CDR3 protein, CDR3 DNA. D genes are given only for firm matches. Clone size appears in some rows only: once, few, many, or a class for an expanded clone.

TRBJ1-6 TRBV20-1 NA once CSASPTGPLHF TGCAGTGCTAGTCCCACGGGTCCCCTCCACTTT
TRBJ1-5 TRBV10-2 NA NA CASSEREAVQPQHF TGCGCCAGCAGTGAGCGTGAAGCGGTCCAGCCCCAGCATTTT
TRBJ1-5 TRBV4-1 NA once CASSQGGGPSNQPQHF TGCGCCAGCAGCCAAGGGGGGGGCCCCAGCAATCAGCCCCAGCATTTT
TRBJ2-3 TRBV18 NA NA CASSPQKGSSTDTQYF TGTGCCAGCTCACCACAAAAGGGGTCTAGCACAGATACGCAGTATTTT
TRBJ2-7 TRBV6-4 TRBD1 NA CASSDASGTGSYEQYF TGTGCCAGCAGTGACGCCTCCGGGACAGGGTCCTACGAGCAGTACTTC
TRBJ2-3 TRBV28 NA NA CASRGGGRGYTDTQYF TGTGCCAGCAGGGGCGGAGGGCGGGGTTACACAGATACGCAGTATTTT
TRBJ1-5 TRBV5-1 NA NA CASSLGAGNQPQHF TGCGCCAGCAGCTTGGGGGCAGGGAATCAGCCCCAGCATTTT
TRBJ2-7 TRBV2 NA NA CASSEVWTDREQYF TGTGCCAGCAGTGAAGTTTGGACAGACAGAGAGCAGTACTTC
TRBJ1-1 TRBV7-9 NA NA CASSLPVLNTEAFF TGTGCCAGCAGCTTGCCGGTCCTGAACACTGAAGCTTTCTTT
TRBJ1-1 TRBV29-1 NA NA CSVGGVGTEAFF TGCAGCGTTGGGGGGGTTGGTACTGAAGCTTTCTTT
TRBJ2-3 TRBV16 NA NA CASSQGSVRHSSTDTQYF TGTGCCAGCAGCCAAGGTTCCGTGCGACACAGTAGCACAGATACGCAGTATTTT
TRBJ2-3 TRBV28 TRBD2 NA CATRLAGGTDTQYF TGTGCCACCAGACTAGCGGGAGGCACAGATACGCAGTATTTT
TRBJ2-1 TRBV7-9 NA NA CASSPRPPQRYNEQFF TGTGCCAGCAGCCCCCGGCCCCCTCAGCGATACAATGAGCAGTTCTTC
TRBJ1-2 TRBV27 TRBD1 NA CASAFGAGQANYGYTF TGTGCCAGTGCCTTTGGTGCGGGACAGGCTAACTATGGCTACACCTTC
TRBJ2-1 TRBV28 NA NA CASSLSGGNNEQFF TGTGCCAGCAGTTTAAGTGGGGGGAACAATGAGCAGTTCTTC
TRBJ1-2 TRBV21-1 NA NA CASSKVIPDRDRDGYTF TGTGCCAGCAGCAAAGTAATCCCGGACCGGGACAGGGACGGCTACACCTTC
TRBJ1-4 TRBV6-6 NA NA CASSTGSFNEKLFF TGTGCCAGCAGCACAGGCAGTTTTAATGAAAAACTGTTTTTT
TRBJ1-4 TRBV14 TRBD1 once CASSQNDRVREKLFF TGTGCCAGCAGCCAAAACGACAGGGTGCGGGAAAAACTGTTTTTT
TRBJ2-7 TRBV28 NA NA CASRRGGPKYDEQYF TGTGCCAGCAGACGAGGGGGACCCAAATACGACGAGCAGTACTTC
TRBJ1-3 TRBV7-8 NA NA CASTEGGPGNTIYF TGTGCCAGCACGGAGGGGGGGCCTGGAAACACCATATATTTT
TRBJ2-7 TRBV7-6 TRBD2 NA CASSLGDGTTLYEQYF TGTGCCAGCAGCCTGGGTGACGGGACTACCTTATACGAGCAGTACTTC
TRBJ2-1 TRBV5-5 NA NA CASSLAGSYNEQFF TGTGCCAGCAGCTTGGCCGGCTCCTACAATGAGCAGTTCTTC
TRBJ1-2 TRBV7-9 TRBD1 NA CASSLWDRRYGYTF TGTGCCAGCAGCCTGTGGGACAGACGGTATGGCTACACCTTC
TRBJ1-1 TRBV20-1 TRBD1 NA CSATDRLEAFF TGCAGTGCTACGGACAGGCTTGAAGCTTTCTTT
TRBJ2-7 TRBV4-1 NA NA CASSQDLAWTDPVYEQYF TGCGCCAGCAGCCAAGATCTGGCTTGGACAGACCCTGTCTACGAGCAGTACTTC
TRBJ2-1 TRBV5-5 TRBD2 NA CASSRGLAGDSYNEQFF TGTGCCAGCAGCAGAGGACTAGCGGGAGATAGTTACAATGAGCAGTTCTTC
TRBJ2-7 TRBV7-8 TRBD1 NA CASSPRDSYYEQYF TGTGCCAGCAGCCCTCGGGACAGCTACTACGAGCAGTACTTC
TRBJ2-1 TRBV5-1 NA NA CASRVAIEYNEQFF TGCGCCAGCCGCGTTGCTATAGAGTACAATGAGCAGTTCTTC
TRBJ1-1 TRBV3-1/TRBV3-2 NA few CASSPGGWGTEAFF TGTGCCAGCAGCCCGGGCGGGTGGGGCACTGAAGCTTTCTTT
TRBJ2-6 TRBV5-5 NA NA CASSFRDTYISGANVLTF TGTGCCAGCAGCTTCCGGGACACGTATATCTCTGGGGCCAACGTCCTGACTTTC
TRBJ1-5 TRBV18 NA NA CASSHDRAYNQPQHF TGTGCCAGCTCACACGACAGAGCCTACAATCAGCCCCAGCATTTT
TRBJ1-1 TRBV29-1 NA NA CSVEGATGNTEAFF TGCAGCGTTGAGGGGGCGACAGGGAACACTGAAGCTTTCTTT
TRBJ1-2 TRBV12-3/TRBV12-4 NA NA CASSPDNFYGYTF TGTGCCAGCAGTCCTGATAACTTTTATGGCTACACCTTC
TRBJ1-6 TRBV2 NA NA CASTQSSYNSPLHF TGTGCCAGCACACAGAGCTCCTATAATTCACCCCTCCACTTT
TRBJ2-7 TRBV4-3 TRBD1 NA CASSYLPLLPGQGTQAYEQYF TGCGCCAGCAGCTACCTTCCCTTACTCCCGGGACAGGGCACTCAGGCCTACGAGCAGTACTTC
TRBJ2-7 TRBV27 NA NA CASSLLGYPGVYEQYF TGTGCCAGCAGTTTATTGGGGTACCCCGGGGTATACGAGCAGTACTTC
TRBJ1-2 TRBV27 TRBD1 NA CASSLGGTGGGYTF TGTGCCAGCAGTTTAGGGGGGACAGGGGGTGGCTACACCTTC
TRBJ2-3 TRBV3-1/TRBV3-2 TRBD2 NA CASSPGTSGTDTQYF TGTGCCAGCAGCCCCGGGACTAGCGGCACAGATACGCAGTATTTT
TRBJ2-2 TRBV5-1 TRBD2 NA CASSLAPLFRLAGVNTGELFF TGCGCCAGCAGCTTGGCGCCCCTGTTCCGACTAGCGGGGGTGAACACCGGGGAGCTGTTTTTT
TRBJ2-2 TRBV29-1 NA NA CSVVRNMNTGELFF TGCAGCGTTGTGAGAAATATGAACACCGGGGAGCTGTTTTTT
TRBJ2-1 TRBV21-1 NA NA CASSKAQRSGQGTDEQFF TGTGCCAGCAGCAAAGCCCAGAGGTCAGGACAGGGGACGGATGAGCAGTTCTTC
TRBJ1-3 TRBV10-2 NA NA CASMSGGNTIYF TGCGCCAGCATGTCAGGTGGAAACACCATATATTTT
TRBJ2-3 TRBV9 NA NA CASSIYFTDTQYF TGTGCCAGCAGCATCTACTTCACAGATACGCAGTATTTT
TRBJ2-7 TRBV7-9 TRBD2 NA CASSTPLAGGTYEQYF TGTGCCAGCAGCACCCCACTAGCGGGAGGGACCTACGAGCAGTACTTC
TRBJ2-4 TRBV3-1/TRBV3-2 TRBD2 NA CASSPWQGLAGAGAKNIQYF TGTGCCAGCAGCCCCTGGCAGGGACTAGCGGGAGCGGGGGCCAAAAACATTCAGTACTTC
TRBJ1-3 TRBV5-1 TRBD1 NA CASSLGTGEVSGNTIYF TGCGCCAGCAGCCTGGGGACAGGTGAAGTCTCTGGAAACACCATATATTTT
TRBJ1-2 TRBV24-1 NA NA CATSDSGSYTF TGTGCCACCAGTGATTCCGGTAGCTACACCTTC
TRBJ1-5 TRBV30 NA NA CAWSVLFGQPQHF TGTGCCTGGAGTGTACTCTTCGGTCAGCCCCAGCATTTT
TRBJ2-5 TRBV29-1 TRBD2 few CSVAGLAGGGETQYF TGCAGCGTGGCCGGACTAGCGGGAGGAGGGGAGACCCAGTACTTC
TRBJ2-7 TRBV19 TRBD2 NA CASRRLAGESYEQYF TGTGCCAGTAGACGACTAGCGGGAGAGTCCTACGAGCAGTACTTC
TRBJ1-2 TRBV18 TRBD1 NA CASSPQGGDINYGYTF TGTGCCAGCTCACCCCAGGGGGGAGACATTAACTATGGCTACACCTTC
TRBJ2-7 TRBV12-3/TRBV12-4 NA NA CASGSRVLEQYF TGTGCCAGCGGGTCCAGGGTACTCGAGCAGTACTTC
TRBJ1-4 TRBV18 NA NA CASSPYTSGGNEKLFF TGTGCCAGCTCACCTTATACGAGCGGGGGAAACGAAAAACTGTTTTTT
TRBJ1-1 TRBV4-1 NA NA CASSQGRQYTEAFF TGCGCCAGCAGCCAAGGTCGACAGTACACTGAAGCTTTCTTT
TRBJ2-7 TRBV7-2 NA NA CASSFNYEQYF TGTGCCAGCAGCTTTAACTACGAGCAGTACTTC
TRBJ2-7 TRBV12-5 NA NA CASGLVLAAASYEQYF TGTGCTAGTGGTTTGGTACTCGCGGCGGCCTCCTACGAGCAGTACTTC
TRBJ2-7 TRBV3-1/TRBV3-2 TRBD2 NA CASSRLAWGGSPYEQYF TGTGCCAGCAGCCGCCTTGCCTGGGGGGGTAGTCCCTACGAGCAGTACTTC
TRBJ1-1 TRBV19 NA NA CASSRGGIEAFF TGTGCCAGTAGTAGGGGGGGCATTGAAGCTTTCTTT
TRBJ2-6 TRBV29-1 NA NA CSVDGGPGANVLTF TGCAGCGTTGACGGAGGGCCTGGGGCCAACGTCCTGACTTTC